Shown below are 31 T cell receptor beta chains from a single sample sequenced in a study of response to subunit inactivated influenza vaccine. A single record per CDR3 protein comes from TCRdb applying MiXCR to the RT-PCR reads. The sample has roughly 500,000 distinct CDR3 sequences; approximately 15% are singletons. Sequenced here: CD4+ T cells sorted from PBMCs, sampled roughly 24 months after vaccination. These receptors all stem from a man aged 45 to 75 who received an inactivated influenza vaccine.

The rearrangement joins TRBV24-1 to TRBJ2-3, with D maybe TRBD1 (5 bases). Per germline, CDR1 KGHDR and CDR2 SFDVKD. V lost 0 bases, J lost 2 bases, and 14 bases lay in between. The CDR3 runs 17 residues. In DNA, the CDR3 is TGTGCCACCAGTGATTTGTCGGCAGGGTCTTACACAGATACGCAGTATTTT. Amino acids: CATSDLSAGSYTDTQYF.

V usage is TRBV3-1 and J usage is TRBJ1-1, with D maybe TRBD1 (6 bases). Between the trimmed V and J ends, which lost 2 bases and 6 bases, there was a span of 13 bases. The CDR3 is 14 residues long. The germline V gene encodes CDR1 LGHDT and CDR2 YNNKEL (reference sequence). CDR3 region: CASSQSDRRSEAFF. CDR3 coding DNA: TGTGCCAGCAGCCAATCAGACAGGCGGTCTGAAGCTTTCTTT.

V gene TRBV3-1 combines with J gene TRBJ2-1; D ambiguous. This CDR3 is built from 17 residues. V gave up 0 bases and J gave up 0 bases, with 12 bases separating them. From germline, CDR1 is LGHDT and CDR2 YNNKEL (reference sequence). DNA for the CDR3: TGTGCCAGCAGCCAAGATCAGCCCTGGGGCTCCTACAATGAGCAGTTCTTC. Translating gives CASSQDQPWGSYNEQFF.

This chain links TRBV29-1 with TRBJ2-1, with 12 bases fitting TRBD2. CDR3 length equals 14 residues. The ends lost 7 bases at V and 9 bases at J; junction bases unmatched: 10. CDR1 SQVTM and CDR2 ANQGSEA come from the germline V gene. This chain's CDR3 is CSADPGLAGTEQFF. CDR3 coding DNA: TGCAGCGCCGATCCTGGACTAGCGGGAACTGAGCAGTTCTTC.

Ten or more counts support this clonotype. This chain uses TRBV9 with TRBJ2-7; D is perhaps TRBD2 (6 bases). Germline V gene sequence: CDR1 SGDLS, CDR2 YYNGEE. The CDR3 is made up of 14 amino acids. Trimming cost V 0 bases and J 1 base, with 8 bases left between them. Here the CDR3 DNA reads TGTGCCAGCAGCGTAGCAGGGACTTCCTACGAGCAGTACTTC. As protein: CASSVAGTSYEQYF. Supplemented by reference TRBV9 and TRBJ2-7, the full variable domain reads DSGVTQTPKHLITATGQRVTLRCSPRSGDLSVYWYQQSLDQGLQFLIQYYNGEERAKGNILERFSAQQFPDLHSELNLSSLELGDSALYFCASSVAGTSYEQYFGPGTRLTVT.

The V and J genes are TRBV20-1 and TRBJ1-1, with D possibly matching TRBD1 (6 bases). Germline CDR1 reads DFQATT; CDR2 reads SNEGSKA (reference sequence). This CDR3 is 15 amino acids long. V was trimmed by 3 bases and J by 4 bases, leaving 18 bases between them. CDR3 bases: TGCAGTGCTAGTGGAAGTTTGGGGGCTGCCACTGAAGCTTTCTTT. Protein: CSASGSLGAATEAFF.

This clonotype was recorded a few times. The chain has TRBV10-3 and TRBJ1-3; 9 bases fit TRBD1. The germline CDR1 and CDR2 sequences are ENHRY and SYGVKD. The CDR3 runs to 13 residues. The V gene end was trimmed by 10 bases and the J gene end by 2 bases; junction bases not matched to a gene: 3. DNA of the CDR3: TGTGCCAGCACAGGGGGCACTGGAAACACCATATATTTT. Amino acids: CASTGGTGNTIYF.

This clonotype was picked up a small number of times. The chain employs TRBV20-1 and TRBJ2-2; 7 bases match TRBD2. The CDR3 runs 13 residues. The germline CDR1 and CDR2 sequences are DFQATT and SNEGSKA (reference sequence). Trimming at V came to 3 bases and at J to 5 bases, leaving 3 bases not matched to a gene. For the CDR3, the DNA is TGCAGTGCTAGGGGCGGGAGTACCGGGGAGCTGTTTTTT. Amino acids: CSARGGSTGELFF.

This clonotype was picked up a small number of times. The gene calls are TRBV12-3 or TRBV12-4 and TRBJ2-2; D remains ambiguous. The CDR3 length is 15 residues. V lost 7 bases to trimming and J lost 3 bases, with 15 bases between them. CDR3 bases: TGTGCCAGCACTCCCTTGGTAGGGCACACCGGGGAGCTGTTTTTT. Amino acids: CASTPLVGHTGELFF.

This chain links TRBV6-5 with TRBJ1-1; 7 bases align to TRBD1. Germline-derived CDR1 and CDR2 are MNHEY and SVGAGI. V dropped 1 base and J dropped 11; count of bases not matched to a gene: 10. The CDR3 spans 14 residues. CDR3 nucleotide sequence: TGTGCCAGCAGTTACTTAGGACAGGCGCGTTCTGCTTTCTTT. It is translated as CASSYLGQARSAFF.

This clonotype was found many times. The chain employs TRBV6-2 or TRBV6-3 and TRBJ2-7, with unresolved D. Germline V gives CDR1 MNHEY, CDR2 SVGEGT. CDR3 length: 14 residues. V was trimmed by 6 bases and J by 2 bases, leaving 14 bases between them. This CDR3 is CASRDPGTTYEQYF. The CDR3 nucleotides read TGTGCCAGCAGGGACCCCGGCACCACCTACGAGCAGTACTTC.

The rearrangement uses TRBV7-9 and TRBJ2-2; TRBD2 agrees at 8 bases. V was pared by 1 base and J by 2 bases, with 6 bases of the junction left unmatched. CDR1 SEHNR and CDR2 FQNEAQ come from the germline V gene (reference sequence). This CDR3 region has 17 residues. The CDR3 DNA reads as TGTGCCAGCAGCTTAGTGGGTAGCGGGACAAACACCGGGGAGCTGTTTTTT. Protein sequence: CASSLVGSGTNTGELFF. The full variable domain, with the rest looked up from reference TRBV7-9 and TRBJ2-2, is DTGVSQNPRHKITKRGQNVTFRCDPISEHNRLYWYRQTLGQGPEFLTYFQNEAQLEKSRLLSDRFSAERPKGSFSTLEIQRTEQGDSAMYLCASSLVGSGTNTGELFFGEGSRLTVL.

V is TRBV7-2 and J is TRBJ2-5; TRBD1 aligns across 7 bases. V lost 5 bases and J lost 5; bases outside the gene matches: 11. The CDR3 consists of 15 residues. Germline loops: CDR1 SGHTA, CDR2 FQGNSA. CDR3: CASSTSTGAEETQYF. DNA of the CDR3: TGTGCCAGCAGCACCTCCACAGGGGCAGAGGAGACCCAGTACTTC.

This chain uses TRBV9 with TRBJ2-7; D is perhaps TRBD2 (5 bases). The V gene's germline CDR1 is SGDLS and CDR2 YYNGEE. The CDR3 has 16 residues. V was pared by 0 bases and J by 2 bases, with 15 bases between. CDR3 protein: CASSVAAGKGTYEQYF. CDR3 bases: TGTGCCAGCAGCGTAGCTGCGGGCAAGGGAACCTACGAGCAGTACTTC.

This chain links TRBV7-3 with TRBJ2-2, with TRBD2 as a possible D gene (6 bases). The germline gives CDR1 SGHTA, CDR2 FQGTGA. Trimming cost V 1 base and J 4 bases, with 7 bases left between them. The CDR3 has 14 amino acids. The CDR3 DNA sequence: TGTGCCAGCAGCTTAAATAGCGGCACCGGGGAGCTGTTTTTT. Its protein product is CASSLNSGTGELFF.

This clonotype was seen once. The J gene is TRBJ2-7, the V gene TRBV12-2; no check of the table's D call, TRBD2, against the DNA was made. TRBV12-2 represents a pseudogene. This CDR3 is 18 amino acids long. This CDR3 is CASRLETSADLSSYEQYF. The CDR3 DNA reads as TGTGCGAGTCGCTTAGAAACTAGCGCCGACCTCAGCTCCTACGAGCAGTACTTC.

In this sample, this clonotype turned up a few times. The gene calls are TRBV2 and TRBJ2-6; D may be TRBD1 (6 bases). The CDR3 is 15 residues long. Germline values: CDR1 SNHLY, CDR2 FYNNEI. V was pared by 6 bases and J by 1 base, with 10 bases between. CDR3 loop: CASREQGSGANVLTF. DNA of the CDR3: TGTGCCAGCAGGGAACAGGGTTCTGGGGCCAACGTCCTGACTTTC.

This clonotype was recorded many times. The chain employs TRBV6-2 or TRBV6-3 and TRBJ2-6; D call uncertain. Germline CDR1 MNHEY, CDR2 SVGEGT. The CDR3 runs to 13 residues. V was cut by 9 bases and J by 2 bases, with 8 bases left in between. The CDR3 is CASWAAGANVLTF. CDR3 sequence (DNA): TGTGCCAGTTGGGCGGCTGGGGCCAACGTCCTGACTTTC.

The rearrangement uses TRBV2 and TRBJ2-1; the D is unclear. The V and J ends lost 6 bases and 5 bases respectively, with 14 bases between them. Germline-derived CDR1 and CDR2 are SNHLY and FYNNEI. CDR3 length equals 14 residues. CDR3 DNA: TGTGCCAGCAGGAACGGGCAGAATAACAATGAGCAGTTCTTC. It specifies CASRNGQNNNEQFF.

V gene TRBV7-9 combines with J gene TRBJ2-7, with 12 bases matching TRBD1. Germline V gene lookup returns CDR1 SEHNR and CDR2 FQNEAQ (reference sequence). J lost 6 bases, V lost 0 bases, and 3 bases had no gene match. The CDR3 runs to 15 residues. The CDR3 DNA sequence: TGTGCCAGCAGCTTAGCCGGGACAGGGGGCTTCGAGCAGTACTTC. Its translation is CASSLAGTGGFEQYF.

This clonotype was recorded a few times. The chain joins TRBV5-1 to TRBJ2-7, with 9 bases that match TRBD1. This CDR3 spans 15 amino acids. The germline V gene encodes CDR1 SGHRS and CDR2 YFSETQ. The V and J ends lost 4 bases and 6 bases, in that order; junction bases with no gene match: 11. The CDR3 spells CASSLQGAPALEQYF. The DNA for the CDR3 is TGCGCCAGCAGCCTACAGGGGGCTCCCGCCCTCGAGCAGTACTTC.

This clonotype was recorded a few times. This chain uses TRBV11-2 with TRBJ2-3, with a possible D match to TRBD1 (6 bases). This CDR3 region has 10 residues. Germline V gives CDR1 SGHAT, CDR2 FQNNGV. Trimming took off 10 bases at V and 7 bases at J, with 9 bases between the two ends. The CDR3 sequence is CATQGNTQYF. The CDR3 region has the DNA TGTGCCACCCAGGGGAATACGCAGTATTTT.

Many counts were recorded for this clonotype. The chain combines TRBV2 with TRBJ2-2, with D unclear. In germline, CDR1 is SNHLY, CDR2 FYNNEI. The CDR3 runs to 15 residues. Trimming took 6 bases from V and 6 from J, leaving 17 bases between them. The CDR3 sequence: CASSKLSRGPGELFF. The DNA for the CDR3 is TGTGCCAGCAGCAAGCTATCAAGAGGCCCCGGGGAGCTGTTTTTT.

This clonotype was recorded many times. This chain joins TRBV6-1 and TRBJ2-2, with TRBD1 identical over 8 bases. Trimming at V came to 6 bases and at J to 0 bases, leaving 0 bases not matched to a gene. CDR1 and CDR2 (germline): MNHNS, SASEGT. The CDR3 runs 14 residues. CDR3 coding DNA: TGTGCCAGCAGACAGGGGGCGAACACCGGGGAGCTGTTTTTT. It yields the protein CASRQGANTGELFF.

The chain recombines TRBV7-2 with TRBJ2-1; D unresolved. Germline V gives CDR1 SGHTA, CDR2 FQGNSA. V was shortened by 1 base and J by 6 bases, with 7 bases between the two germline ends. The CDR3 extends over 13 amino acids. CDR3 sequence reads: CASSLDPLNEQFF. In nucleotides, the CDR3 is TGTGCCAGCAGCTTAGACCCCCTCAATGAGCAGTTCTTC. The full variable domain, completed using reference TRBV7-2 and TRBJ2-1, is GAGVSQSPSNKVTEKGKDVELRCDPISGHTALYWYRQSLGQGLEFLIYFQGNSAPDKSGLPSDRFSAERTGGSVSTLTIQRTQQEDSAVYLCASSLDPLNEQFFGPGTRLTVL.

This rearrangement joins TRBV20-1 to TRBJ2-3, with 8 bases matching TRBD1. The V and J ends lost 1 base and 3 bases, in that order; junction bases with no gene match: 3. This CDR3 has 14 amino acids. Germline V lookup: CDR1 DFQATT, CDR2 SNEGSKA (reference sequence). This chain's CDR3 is CSARVDRGTDTQYF. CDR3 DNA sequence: TGCAGTGCTAGAGTTGACAGGGGTACAGATACGCAGTATTTT.

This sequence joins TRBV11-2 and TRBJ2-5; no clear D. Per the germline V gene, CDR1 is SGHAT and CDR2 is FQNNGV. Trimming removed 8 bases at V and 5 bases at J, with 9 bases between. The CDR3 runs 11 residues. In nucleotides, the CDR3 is TGTGCCAGCCGCAGTTGGGAGACCCAGTACTTC. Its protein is CASRSWETQYF. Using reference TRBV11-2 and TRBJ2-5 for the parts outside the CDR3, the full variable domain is EAGVAQSPRYKIIEKRQSVAFWCNPISGHATLYWYQQILGQGPKLLIQFQNNGVVDDSQLPKDRFSAERLKGVDSTLKIQPAKLEDSAVYLCASRSWETQYFGPGTRLLVL.

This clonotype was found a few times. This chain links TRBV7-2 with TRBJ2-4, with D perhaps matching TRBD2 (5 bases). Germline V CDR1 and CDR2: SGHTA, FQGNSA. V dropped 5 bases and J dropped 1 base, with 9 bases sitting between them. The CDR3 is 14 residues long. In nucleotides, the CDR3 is TGTGCCAGCAGCCTCGGGATGGCCAAAAACATTCAGTACTTC. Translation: CASSLGMAKNIQYF.

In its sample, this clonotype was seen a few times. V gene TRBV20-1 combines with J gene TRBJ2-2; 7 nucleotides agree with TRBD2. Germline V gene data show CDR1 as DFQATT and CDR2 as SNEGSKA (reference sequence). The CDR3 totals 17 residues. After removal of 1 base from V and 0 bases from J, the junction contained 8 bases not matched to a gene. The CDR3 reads CSARGAAGESNTGELFF. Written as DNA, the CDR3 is TGCAGTGCTAGAGGAGCGGCGGGGGAGTCGAACACCGGGGAGCTGTTTTTT.

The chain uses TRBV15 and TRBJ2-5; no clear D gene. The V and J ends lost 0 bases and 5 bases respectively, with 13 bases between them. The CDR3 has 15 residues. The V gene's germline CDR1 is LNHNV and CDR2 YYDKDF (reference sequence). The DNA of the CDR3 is TGTGCCACCAGCAGAGATCCCGATTTGGGGGAGACCCAGTACTTC. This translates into CATSRDPDLGETQYF.

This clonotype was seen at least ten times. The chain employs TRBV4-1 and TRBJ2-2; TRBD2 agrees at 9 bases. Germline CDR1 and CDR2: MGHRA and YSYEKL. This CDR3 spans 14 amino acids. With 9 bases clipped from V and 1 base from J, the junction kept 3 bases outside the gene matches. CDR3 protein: CASYSGGNTGELFF. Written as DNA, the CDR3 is TGCGCCAGTTATAGCGGGGGGAACACCGGGGAGCTGTTTTTT.